This T cell receptor (beta chain) is from a study of TIL therapy for anti-PD-1-resistant metastatic lung cancer. Study-level background: Tumor harvest preceded PD-1/PD-L1 blockade, followed by nivolumab treatment. Patients had a median age of nearly 55 years (range about 35-85). Study-wide results and caveats: After infusion, TIL clonotypes partly replaced peripheral T cells and declined over months.

V was pared by 2 bases and J by 4 bases, with 8 bases between. CDR1 and CDR2 (germline): MNHNY, SVGAGI (reference sequence). This CDR3 is 13 amino acids long. Time point specified: pre-treatment sample, taken before nivolumab and TIL therapy. In the case of this clone: What it binds is not known.

The libraries were made with immunoSEQ v3. Survey-level samples got 2 million to 2.5 million read pairs; deep-level samples got 5-6 million. Only in-frame clones appear in the TCRdb table, and some are missing; sequencing was by immunoSEQ multiplex PCR. The sample records about 60,000 clones, about 69% being singletons. The receptor comes from a person aged 25-85 years with non-small cell lung cancer. V gene TRBV6-6 combines with J gene TRBJ1-2, with D hard to call. Sequencing was performed on blood, taken at baseline. Here the CDR3 reads CASSYERAYGYTF. The CDR3 DNA is TGTGCCAGCAGTTACGAAAGGGCCTATGGCTACACCTTC.